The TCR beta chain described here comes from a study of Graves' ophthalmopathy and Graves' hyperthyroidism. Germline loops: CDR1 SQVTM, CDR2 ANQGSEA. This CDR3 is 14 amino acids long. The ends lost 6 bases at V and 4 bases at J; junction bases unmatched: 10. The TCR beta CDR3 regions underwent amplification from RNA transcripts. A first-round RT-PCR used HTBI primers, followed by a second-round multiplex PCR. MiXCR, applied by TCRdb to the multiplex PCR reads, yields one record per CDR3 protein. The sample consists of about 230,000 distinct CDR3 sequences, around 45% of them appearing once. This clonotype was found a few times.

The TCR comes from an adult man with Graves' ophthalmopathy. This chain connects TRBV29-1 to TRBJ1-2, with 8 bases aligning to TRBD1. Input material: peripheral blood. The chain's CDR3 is CSVDSQGAAYGYTF. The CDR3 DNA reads TGCAGCGTCGACTCCCAGGGGGCGGCCTATGGCTACACCTTC.